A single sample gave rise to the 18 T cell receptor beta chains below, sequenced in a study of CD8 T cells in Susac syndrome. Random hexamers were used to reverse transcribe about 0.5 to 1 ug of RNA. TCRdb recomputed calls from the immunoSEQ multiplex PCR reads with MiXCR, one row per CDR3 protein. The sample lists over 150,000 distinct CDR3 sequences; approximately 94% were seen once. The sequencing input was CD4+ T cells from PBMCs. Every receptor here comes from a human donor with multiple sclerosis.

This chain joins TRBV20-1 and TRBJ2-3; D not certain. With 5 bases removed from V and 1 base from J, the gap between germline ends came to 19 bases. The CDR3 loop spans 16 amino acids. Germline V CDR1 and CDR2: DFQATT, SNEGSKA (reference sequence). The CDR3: CSALGGIWDRTDTQYF. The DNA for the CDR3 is TGCAGTGCTCTTGGCGGTATTTGGGATCGCACAGATACGCAGTATTTT.

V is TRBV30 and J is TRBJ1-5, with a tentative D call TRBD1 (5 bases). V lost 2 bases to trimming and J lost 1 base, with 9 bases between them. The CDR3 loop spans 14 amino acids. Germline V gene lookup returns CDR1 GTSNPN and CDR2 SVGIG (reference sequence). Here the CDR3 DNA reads TGTGCCTGGAGTCCAGGGCTAAGCAATCAGCCCCAGCATTTT. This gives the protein CAWSPGLSNQPQHF.

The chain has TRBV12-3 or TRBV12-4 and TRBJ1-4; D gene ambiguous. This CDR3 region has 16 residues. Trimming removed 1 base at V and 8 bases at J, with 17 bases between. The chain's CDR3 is CASSLVGHRNREKLFF. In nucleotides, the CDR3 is TGTGCCAGCAGTTTAGTAGGTCACCGAAACCGGGAAAAACTGTTTTTT.

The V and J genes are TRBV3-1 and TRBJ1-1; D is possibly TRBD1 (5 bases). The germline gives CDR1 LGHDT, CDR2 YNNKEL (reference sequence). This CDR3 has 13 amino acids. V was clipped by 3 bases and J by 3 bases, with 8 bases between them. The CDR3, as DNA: TGTGCCAGCAGCCAGGGGACTTACACTGAAGCTTTCTTT. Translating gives CASSQGTYTEAFF.

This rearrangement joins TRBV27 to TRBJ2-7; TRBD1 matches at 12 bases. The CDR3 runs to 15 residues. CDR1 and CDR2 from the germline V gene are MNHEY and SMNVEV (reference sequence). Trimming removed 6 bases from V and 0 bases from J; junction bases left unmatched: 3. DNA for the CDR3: TGTGCCAGCAGACTGGGACAGGGGGCCTCCTACGAGCAGTACTTC. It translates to CASRLGQGASYEQYF.

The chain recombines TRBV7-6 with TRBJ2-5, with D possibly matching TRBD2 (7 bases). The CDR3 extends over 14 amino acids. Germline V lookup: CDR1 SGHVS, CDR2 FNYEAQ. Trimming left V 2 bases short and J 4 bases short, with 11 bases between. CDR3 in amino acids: CASSLTAGAETQYF. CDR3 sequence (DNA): TGTGCCAGCAGCTTAACGGCGGGGGCAGAGACCCAGTACTTC.

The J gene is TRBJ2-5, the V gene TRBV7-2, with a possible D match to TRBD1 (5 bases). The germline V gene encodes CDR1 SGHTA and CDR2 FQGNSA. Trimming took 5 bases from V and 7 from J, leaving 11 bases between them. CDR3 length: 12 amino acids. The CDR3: CASSPGWGTQYF. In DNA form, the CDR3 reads TGTGCCAGCAGCCCAGGGTGGGGGACCCAGTACTTC. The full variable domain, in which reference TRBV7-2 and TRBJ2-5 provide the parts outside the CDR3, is GAGVSQSPSNKVTEKGKDVELRCDPISGHTALYWYRQSLGQGLEFLIYFQGNSAPDKSGLPSDRFSAERTGGSVSTLTIQRTQQEDSAVYLCASSPGWGTQYFGPGTRLLVL.

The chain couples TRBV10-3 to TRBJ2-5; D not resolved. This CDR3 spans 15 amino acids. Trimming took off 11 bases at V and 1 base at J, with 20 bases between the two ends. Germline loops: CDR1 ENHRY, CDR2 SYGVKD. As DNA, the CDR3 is TGTGCCTCGAACTCTTTACAGAACTCCCAAGAGACCCAGTACTTC. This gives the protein CASNSLQNSQETQYF.

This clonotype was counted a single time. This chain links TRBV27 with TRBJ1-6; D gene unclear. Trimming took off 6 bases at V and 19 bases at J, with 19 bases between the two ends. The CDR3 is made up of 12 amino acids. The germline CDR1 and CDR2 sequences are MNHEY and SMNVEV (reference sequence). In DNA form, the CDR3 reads TGTGCCAGCAGCCTAAGGTTCTATTTCCCTCACTTT. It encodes CASSLRFYFPHF.

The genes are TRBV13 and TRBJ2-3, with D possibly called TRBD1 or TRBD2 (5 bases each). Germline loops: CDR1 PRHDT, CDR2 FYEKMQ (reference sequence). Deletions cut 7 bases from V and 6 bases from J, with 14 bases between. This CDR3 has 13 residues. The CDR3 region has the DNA TGTGCCAGCAAGGCCGGGGCTGTCGATACGCAGTATTTT. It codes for CASKAGAVDTQYF.

The CDR3 region has the DNA TGCGCCAGCAGCTTCTTAGGACCCGCTGCAACTAATGAAAAACTGTTTTTT. Its translation is CASSFLGPAATNEKLFF. The V gene is TRBV5-1, the J gene TRBJ1-4; D unclear. The V and J ends lost 2 bases and 0 bases respectively, with 14 bases between them. CDR1 is SGHRS and CDR2 is YFSETQ in the germline V gene. The CDR3 extends over 17 amino acids. Looking up the rest from reference TRBV5-1 and TRBJ1-4 gives the full variable domain: KAGVTQTPRYLIKTRGQQVTLSCSPISGHRSVSWYQQTPGQGLQFLFEYFSETQRNKGNFPGRFSGRQFSNSRSEMNVSTLELGDSALYLCASSFLGPAATNEKLFFGSGTQLSVL.

The CDR3 DNA sequence: TGTGCCAGCAGAAAAATAGCGGGGGACCCCAAAGGAGGTAATGAGCAGTTCTTC. Protein: CASRKIAGDPKGGNEQFF. The V and J genes are TRBV27 and TRBJ2-1; TRBD2 aligns across 9 bases. Germline values: CDR1 MNHEY, CDR2 SMNVEV (reference sequence). V was pared by 6 bases and J by 7 bases, with 19 bases of the junction left unmatched. This CDR3 region has 18 residues.

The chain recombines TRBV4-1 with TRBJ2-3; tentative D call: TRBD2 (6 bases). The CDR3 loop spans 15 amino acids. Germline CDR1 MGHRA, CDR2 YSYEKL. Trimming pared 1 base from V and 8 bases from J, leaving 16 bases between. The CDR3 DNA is TGCGCCAGCAGCCAAGGATTAGCGGTGCAAGGTACGCAGTATTTT. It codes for CASSQGLAVQGTQYF.

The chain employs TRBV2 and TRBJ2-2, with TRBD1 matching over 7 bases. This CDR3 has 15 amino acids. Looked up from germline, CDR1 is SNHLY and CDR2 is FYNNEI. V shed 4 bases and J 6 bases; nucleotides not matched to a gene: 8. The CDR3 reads CASSVLRQGAGELFF. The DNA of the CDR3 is TGTGCCAGCAGTGTCCTACGACAGGGCGCCGGGGAGCTGTTTTTT.

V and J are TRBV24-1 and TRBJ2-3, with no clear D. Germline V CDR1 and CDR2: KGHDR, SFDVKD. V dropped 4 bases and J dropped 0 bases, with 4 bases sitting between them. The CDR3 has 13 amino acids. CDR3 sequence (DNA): TGTGCCACCAGTGAGGACAGCACAGATACGCAGTATTTT. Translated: CATSEDSTDTQYF.

The CDR3 coding sequence is TGTGCCAGCAGCGACCGGGACAGGGGGGTCTATGAGCAGTTCTTC. It codes for CASSDRDRGVYEQFF. This chain joins TRBV5-4 and TRBJ2-1; 11 nucleotides align to TRBD1. With 4 bases clipped from V and 8 bases from J, the junction kept 8 bases outside the gene matches. The CDR3 has 15 amino acids. CDR1 is SGHNT, CDR2 YYREEE, per germline (reference sequence). Looking up the rest from reference TRBV5-4 and TRBJ2-1 gives the full variable domain: ETGVTQSPTHLIKTRGQQVTLRCSSQSGHNTVSWYQQALGQGPQFIFQYYREEENGRGNFPPRFSGLQFPNYSSELNVNALELDDSALYLCASSDRDRGVYEQFFGPGTRLTVL.

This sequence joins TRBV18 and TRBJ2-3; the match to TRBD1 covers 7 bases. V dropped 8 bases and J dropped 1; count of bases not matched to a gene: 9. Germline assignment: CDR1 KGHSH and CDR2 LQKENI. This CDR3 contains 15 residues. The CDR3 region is CASTASGQRTDTQYF. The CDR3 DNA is TGTGCCAGCACTGCCTCGGGACAGCGCACAGATACGCAGTATTTT.

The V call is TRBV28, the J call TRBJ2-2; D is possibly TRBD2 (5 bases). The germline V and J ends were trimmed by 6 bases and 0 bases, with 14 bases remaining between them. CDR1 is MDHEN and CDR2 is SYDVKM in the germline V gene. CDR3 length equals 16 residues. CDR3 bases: TGTGCCAGCAGCCCCCTTGGGCGGGCGAACACCGGGGAGCTGTTTTTT. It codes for CASSPLGRANTGELFF. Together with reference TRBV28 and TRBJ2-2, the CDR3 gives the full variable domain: DVKVTQSSRYLVKRTGEKVFLECVQDMDHENMFWYRQDPGLGLRLIYFSYDVKMKEKGDIPEGYSVSREKKERFSLILESASTNQTSMYLCASSPLGRANTGELFFGEGSRLTVL.